This record looks at one T cell receptor (beta chain) sequence and its context. This sample was included in a study of blood T cell repertoires in COVID-19. The method was immunoSEQ multiplex PCR; TCRdb's version includes in-frame clones alone and lacks a portion of them. Of 150,000 to 200,000 clones listed, more than 75% are singletons. V was clipped by 6 bases and J by 1 base; unmatched bases: 12. CDR3 size: 17 residues. Germline-derived CDR1 and CDR2 are WNHNN and SYGVQD (reference sequence). This chain uses TRBV10-1 with TRBJ2-4; 7 bases agree with TRBD2. Source material: PBMCs or T cells enriched from blood (not recorded which). This receptor was taken from a woman between 50 and 59 years old who had recovered from COVID-19. The CDR3 DNA sequence: TGCGCCAGCAGGGGTCGCAGGGACTATGATGCCAAAAACATTCAGTACTTC. Its translation: CASRGRRDYDAKNIQYF.